This TCR beta chain was retrieved from a study of blood T cells in healthy people across ages. Overall study findings and caveats: TCR beta diversity was tightly associated with the proportion of naive T cells.

Researchers collected 7.5 to 10 milliliters of peripheral blood from every single donor. At least 5.5 micrograms of total RNA were extracted per sample. A second PCR, run for about 7 to 11 cycles, used a sample-barcoded 5' primer plus a J-beta primer mix. Per sample, CDR3-containing paired-end reads numbered at least 2.5 million. TCRdb itself ran the 5' RACE reads through MiXCR, one entry per CDR3 protein. The data show some 1.5 million distinct CDR3 sequences, 35% to 45% seen once. The CDR3 has 13 amino acids. V was shortened by 6 bases and J by 4 bases, with 15 bases between the two germline ends. The germline gives CDR1 SQVTM, CDR2 ANQGSEA. A word on this clonotype: Its antigen is undetermined.

The sample was blood. The chain recombines TRBV29-1 with TRBJ1-2; D gene unclear. The sequence was collected from a woman under 30 in good health. CDR3: CSVWSWAVYGYTF. Here the CDR3 DNA reads TGCAGCGTCTGGTCGTGGGCCGTCTATGGCTACACCTTC.